These 9 T cell receptor beta chains came from one sample sequenced in a study of blood T cell repertoires in COVID-19 (dated by TCRdb to 2019 to 2021). Libraries were prepared through the immunoSEQ multiplex PCR assay. Here the immuneACCESS table is served through TCRdb, limited to in-frame sequences with V and J called. Missing clones are a known gap in these copies; in checked studies unresolved V genes cover under half, and the rest lacks a known reason. A total of 210,000 or so clones appear in this sample, 80% to 90% of them only once. The leading ten clones occupy 3.1% of the sample. Sequencing was performed on PBMCs or T cells enriched from blood (not recorded which). The origin of the receptors is a woman aged 45-59 years in a cohort exposed to, infected with or recovered from COVID-19 (not recorded which).

This chain uses TRBV4-3 with TRBJ2-1; tentatively, D is TRBD1 (6 bases). V dropped 5 bases and J dropped 5 bases, with 10 bases sitting between them. The CDR3 covers 13 residues. The germline V gene has CDR1 LGHNA and CDR2 YSLEER. In DNA, the CDR3 is TGCGCCAGCAGCATGGGGGCAAACAATGAGCAGTTCTTC. Translated: CASSMGANNEQFF.

The gene calls are TRBV9 and TRBJ2-1; the match to TRBD2 covers 14 bases. The germline gives CDR1 SGDLS, CDR2 YYNGEE. The J segment lost 0 bases and the V segment lost 3 bases, leaving 8 bases of the junction unmatched. This CDR3 has 19 residues. DNA for the CDR3: TGTGCCAGCAGCGCAGGACTAGCGGGGGGAGGCTTCTCCTACAATGAGCAGTTCTTC. It translates to CASSAGLAGGGFSYNEQFF.

This chain uses TRBV7-2 with TRBJ1-2; D gene unclear. This CDR3 is 13 amino acids long. The V gene's germline CDR1 is SGHTA and CDR2 FQGNSA. Trimming removed 2 bases from V and 7 bases from J, with 11 bases in between. CDR3 DNA sequence: TGTGCCAGCAGCTTAAACGAGCTCGGTGGCTACACCTTC. Its protein is CASSLNELGGYTF.

V usage is TRBV27 and J usage is TRBJ2-2; TRBD1 is a possible D gene (6 bases). The V and J ends lost 3 bases and 6 bases respectively, with 8 bases between them. Germline loops: CDR1 MNHEY, CDR2 SMNVEV (reference sequence). The CDR3 is made up of 13 amino acids. CDR3 in DNA: TGTGCCAGCAGTTTCCAGGGGTCCGGGGAGCTGTTTTTT. As protein: CASSFQGSGELFF.

The J gene is TRBJ1-1, the V gene TRBV5-1; 8 bases line up with TRBD1. The CDR3 runs 15 residues. J gave up 8 bases and V 0 bases, and 9 bases lay outside the gene matches. CDR1 is SGHRS and CDR2 is YFSETQ in the germline V gene. The CDR3 here is CASSLDVTGASEAFF. The CDR3 coding sequence is TGCGCCAGCAGCTTGGATGTGACAGGGGCCTCGGAAGCTTTCTTT.

This clone came up many times. The rearrangement uses TRBV9 and TRBJ1-2, with D perhaps matching TRBD1 (5 bases). Trimming stripped 4 bases from V and 4 bases from J, with 11 bases between. Germline-derived CDR1 and CDR2 are SGDLS and YYNGEE. CDR3 size: 13 residues. CDR3 in DNA: TGTGCCAGCAGCATGACAGAGAGCTATGGCTACACCTTC. Translated: CASSMTESYGYTF.

V usage is TRBV10-3 and J usage is TRBJ2-5; tentative D call: TRBD1 (7 bases). CDR1 is ENHRY and CDR2 is SYGVKD in the germline V gene. The CDR3 totals 15 residues. Trimming took off 1 base at V and 5 bases at J, with 14 bases between the two ends. The CDR3, as DNA: TGTGCCATCAGTGAGTACAGGGGAGGAGCGGAGACCCAGTACTTC. Translating it yields CAISEYRGGAETQYF.

The chain is built from TRBV19 and TRBJ1-2; 9 bases map to TRBD1. The junction had 12 bases not matched to a gene; V was cut back by 9 bases and J by 4 bases. Per the germline V gene, CDR1 is LNHDA and CDR2 is SQIVND (reference sequence). This CDR3 has 15 residues. CDR3 sequence (DNA): TGTGCCAGCCTACATGTAGGACAGGGGTCCTATGGCTACACCTTC. Protein product: CASLHVGQGSYGYTF.

This chain uses TRBV7-2 with TRBJ2-1, with 13 bases identical to TRBD2. Per germline, CDR1 SGHTA and CDR2 FQGNSA. V dropped 8 bases and J dropped 0; count of bases not matched to a gene: 1. The CDR3 length is 15 residues. The CDR3 reads CASRLAGGSYNEQFF. The CDR3 DNA reads as TGTGCCAGCCGACTAGCGGGGGGCTCCTACAATGAGCAGTTCTTC.